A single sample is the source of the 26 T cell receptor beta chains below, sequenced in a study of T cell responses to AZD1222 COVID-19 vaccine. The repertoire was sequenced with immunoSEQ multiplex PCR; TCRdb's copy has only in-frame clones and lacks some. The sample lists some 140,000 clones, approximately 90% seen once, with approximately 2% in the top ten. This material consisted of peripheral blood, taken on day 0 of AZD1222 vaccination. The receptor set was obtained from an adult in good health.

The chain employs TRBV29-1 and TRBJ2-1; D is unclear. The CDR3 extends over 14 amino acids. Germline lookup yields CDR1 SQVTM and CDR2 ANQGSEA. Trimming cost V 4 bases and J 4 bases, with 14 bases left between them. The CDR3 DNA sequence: TGCAGCGTTGGTCGCCAAGATCCTTACAATGAGCAGTTCTTC. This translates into CSVGRQDPYNEQFF.

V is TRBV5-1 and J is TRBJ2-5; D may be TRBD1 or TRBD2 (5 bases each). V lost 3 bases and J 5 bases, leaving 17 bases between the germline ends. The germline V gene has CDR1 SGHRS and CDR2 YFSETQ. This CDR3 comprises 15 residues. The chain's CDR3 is CASSWDRPTMETQYF. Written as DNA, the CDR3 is TGCGCCAGCAGCTGGGACCGTCCCACCATGGAGACCCAGTACTTC. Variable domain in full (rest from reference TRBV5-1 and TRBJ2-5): KAGVTQTPRYLIKTRGQQVTLSCSPISGHRSVSWYQQTPGQGLQFLFEYFSETQRNKGNFPGRFSGRQFSNSRSEMNVSTLELGDSALYLCASSWDRPTMETQYFGPGTRLLVL.

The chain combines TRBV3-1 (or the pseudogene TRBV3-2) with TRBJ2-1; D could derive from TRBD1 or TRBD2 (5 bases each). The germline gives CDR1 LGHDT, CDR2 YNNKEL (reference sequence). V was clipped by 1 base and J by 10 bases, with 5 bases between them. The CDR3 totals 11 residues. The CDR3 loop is CASSQGGEQFF. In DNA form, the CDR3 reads TGTGCCAGCAGCCAAGGGGGGGAGCAGTTCTTC.

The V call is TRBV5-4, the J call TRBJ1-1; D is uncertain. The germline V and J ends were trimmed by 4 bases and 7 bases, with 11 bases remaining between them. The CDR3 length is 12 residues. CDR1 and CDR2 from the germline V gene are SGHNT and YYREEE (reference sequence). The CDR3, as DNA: TGTGCCAGCAGCCTACCCCTACGTGAAGCTTTCTTT. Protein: CASSLPLREAFF. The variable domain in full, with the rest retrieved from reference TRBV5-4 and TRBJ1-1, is ETGVTQSPTHLIKTRGQQVTLRCSSQSGHNTVSWYQQALGQGPQFIFQYYREEENGRGNFPPRFSGLQFPNYSSELNVNALELDDSALYLCASSLPLREAFFGQGTRLTVV.

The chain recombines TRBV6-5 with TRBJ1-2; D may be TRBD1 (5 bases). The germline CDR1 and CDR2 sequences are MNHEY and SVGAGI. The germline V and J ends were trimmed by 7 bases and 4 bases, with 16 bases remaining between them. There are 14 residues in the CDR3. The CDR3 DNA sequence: TGTGCCAGCACCCTCGGGCAGGGTGGCTATGGCTACACCTTC. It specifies CASTLGQGGYGYTF.

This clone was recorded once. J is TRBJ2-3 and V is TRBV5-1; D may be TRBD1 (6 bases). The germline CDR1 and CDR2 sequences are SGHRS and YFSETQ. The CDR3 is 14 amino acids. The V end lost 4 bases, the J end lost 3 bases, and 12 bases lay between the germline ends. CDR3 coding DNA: TGCGCCAGCAGCCCCACACAGGGTACAGATACGCAGTATTTT. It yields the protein CASSPTQGTDTQYF. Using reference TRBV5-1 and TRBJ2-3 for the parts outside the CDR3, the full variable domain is KAGVTQTPRYLIKTRGQQVTLSCSPISGHRSVSWYQQTPGQGLQFLFEYFSETQRNKGNFPGRFSGRQFSNSRSEMNVSTLELGDSALYLCASSPTQGTDTQYFGPGTRLTVL.

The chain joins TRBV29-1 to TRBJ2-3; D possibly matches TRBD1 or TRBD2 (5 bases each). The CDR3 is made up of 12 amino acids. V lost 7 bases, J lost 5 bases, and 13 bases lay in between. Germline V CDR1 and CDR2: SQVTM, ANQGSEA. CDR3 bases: TGCAGCGCCGGACGGGGCGGAGATACGCAGTATTTT. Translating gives CSAGRGGDTQYF.

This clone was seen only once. CDR3 loop: CASSLVWGGASGYTF. DNA of the CDR3: TGTGCCAGCAGCTTGGTGTGGGGGGGCGCGAGTGGCTACACCTTC. V and J are TRBV5-4 and TRBJ1-2, with D possibly TRBD1 on 6 matching bases. From germline, CDR1 is SGHNT and CDR2 YYREEE (reference sequence). The CDR3 loop spans 15 amino acids. The V end was cut by 0 bases, the J end by 7 bases, with 16 bases between. Supplemented by reference TRBV5-4 and TRBJ1-2, the full variable domain reads ETGVTQSPTHLIKTRGQQVTLRCSSQSGHNTVSWYQQALGQGPQFIFQYYREEENGRGNFPPRFSGLQFPNYSSELNVNALELDDSALYLCASSLVWGGASGYTFGSGTRLTVV.

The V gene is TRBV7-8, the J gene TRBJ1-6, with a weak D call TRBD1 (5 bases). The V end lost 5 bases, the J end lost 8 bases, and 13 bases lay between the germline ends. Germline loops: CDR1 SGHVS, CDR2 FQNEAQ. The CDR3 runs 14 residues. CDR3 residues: CASSTGTFYSPLHF. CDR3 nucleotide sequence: TGTGCCAGCAGCACCGGGACGTTTTATTCACCCCTCCACTTT.

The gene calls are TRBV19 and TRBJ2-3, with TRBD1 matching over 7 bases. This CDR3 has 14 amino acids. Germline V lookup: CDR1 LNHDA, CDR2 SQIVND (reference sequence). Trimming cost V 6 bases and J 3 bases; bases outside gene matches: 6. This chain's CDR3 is CASSTGARTDTQYF. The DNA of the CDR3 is TGTGCCAGTAGCACAGGGGCTCGGACAGATACGCAGTATTTT.

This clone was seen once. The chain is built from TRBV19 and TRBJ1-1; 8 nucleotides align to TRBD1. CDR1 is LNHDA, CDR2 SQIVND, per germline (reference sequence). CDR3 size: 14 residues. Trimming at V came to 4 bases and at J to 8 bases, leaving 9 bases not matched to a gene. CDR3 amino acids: CASSRGQGAFEAFF. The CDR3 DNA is TGTGCCAGTAGTAGGGGCCAGGGGGCATTCGAAGCTTTCTTT. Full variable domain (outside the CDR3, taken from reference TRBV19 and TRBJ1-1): DGGITQSPKYLFRKEGQNVTLSCEQNLNHDAMYWYRQDPGQGLRLIYYSQIVNDFQKGDIAEGYSVSREKKESFPLTVTSAQKNPTAFYLCASSRGQGAFEAFFGQGTRLTVV.

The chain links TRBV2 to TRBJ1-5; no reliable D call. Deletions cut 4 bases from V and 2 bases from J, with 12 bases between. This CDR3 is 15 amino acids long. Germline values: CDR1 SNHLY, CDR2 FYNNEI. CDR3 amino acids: CASSGTPMGNQPQHF. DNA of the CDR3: TGTGCCAGCAGTGGAACCCCTATGGGCAATCAGCCCCAGCATTTT.

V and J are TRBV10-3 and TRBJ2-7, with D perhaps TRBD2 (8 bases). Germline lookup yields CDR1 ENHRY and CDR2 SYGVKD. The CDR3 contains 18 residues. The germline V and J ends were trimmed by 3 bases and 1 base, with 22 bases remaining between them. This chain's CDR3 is CAISETQGWSGGSYEQYF. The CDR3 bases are TGTGCCATCAGTGAAACACAGGGGTGGAGCGGGGGATCCTACGAGCAGTACTTC.

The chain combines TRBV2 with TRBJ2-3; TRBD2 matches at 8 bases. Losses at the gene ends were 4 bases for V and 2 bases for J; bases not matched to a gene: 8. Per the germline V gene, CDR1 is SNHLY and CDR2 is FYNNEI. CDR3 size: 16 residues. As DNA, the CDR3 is TGTGCCAGCAGTGTCTCGGGGGGGGCCCCCACAGATACGCAGTATTTT. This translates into CASSVSGGAPTDTQYF.

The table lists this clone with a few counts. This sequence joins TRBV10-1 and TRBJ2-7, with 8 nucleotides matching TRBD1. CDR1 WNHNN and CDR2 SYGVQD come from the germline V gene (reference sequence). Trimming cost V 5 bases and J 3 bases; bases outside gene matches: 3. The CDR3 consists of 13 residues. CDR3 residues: CASSYGTGYEQYF. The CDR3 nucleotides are TGCGCCAGCAGTTACGGGACAGGCTACGAGCAGTACTTC.

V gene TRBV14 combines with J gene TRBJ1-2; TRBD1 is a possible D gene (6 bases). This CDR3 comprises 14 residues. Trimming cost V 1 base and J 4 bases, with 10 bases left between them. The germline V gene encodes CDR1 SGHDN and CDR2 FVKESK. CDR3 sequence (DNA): TGTGCCAGCAGCCAAGCGACAGGACCCTATGGCTACACCTTC. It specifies CASSQATGPYGYTF.

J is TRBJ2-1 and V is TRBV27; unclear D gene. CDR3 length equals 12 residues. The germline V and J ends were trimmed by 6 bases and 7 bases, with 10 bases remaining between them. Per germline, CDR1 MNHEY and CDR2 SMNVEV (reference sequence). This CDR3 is CASSRSRNEQFF. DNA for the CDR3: TGTGCCAGCAGCCGTTCGCGAAATGAGCAGTTCTTC.

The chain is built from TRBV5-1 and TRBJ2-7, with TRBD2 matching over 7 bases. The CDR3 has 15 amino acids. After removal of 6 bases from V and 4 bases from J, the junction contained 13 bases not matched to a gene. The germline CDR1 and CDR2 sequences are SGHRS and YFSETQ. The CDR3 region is CASTLGGLGTYEQYF. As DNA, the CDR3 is TGCGCCAGCACCCTGGGTGGACTAGGGACGTACGAGCAGTACTTC. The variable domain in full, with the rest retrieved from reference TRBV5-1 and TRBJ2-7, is KAGVTQTPRYLIKTRGQQVTLSCSPISGHRSVSWYQQTPGQGLQFLFEYFSETQRNKGNFPGRFSGRQFSNSRSEMNVSTLELGDSALYLCASTLGGLGTYEQYFGPGTRLTVT.

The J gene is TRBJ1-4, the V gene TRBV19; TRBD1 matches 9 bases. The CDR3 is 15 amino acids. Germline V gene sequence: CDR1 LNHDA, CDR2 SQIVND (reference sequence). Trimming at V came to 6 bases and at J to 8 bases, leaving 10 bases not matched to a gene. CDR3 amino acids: CASSWTGEGTEKLFF. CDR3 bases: TGTGCCAGTAGCTGGACAGGGGAGGGGACCGAAAAACTGTTTTTT.

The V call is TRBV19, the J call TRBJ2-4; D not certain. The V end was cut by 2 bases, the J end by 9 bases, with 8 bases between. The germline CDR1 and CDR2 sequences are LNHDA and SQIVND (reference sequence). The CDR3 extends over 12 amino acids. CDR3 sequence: CASSISLGIQYF. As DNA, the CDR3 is TGTGCCAGTAGTATATCCCTGGGCATTCAGTACTTC. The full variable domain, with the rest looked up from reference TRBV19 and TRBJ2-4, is DGGITQSPKYLFRKEGQNVTLSCEQNLNHDAMYWYRQDPGQGLRLIYYSQIVNDFQKGDIAEGYSVSREKKESFPLTVTSAQKNPTAFYLCASSISLGIQYFGAGTRLSVL.

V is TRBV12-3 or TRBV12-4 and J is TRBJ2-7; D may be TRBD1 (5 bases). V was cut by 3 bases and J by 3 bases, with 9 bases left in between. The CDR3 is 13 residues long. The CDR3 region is CASSFSRDYEQYF. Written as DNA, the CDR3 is TGTGCCAGCAGTTTCAGCAGGGACTACGAGCAGTACTTC.

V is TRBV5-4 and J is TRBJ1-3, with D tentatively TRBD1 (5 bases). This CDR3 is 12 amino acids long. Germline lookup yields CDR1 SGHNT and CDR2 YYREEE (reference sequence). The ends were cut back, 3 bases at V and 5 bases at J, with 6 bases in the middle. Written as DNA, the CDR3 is TGTGCCAGCAGCTGGGACCGAAACACCATATATTTT. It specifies CASSWDRNTIYF.

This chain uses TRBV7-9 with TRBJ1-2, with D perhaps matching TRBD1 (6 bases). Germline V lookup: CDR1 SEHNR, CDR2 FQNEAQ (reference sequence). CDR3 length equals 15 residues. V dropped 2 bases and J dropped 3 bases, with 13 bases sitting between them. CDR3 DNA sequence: TGTGCCAGCAGCTTAAAGGCAGGGGCGGACTATGGCTACACCTTC. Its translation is CASSLKAGADYGYTF.

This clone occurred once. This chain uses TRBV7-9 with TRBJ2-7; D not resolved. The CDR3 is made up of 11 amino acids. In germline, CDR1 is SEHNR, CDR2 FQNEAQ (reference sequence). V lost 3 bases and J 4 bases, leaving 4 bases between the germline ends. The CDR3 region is CASSFRYEQYF. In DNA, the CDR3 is TGTGCCAGCAGCTTCCGTTACGAGCAGTACTTC.

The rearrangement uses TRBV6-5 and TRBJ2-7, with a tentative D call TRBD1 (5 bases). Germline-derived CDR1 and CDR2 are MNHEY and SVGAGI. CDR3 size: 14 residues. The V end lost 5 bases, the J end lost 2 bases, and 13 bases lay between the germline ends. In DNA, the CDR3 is TGTGCCAGCAGTCGGACCCAGGGCCCCTACGAGCAGTACTTC. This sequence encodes CASSRTQGPYEQYF.

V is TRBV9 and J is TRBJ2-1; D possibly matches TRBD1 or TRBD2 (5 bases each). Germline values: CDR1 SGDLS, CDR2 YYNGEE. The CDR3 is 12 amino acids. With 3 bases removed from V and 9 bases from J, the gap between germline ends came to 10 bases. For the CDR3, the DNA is TGTGCCAGCAGCGCCCTCGGGGCTGAGCAGTTCTTC. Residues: CASSALGAEQFF. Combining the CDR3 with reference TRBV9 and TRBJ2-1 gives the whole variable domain DSGVTQTPKHLITATGQRVTLRCSPRSGDLSVYWYQQSLDQGLQFLIQYYNGEERAKGNILERFSAQQFPDLHSELNLSSLELGDSALYFCASSALGAEQFFGPGTRLTVL.